This entry lists 27 T cell receptor beta chains sequenced from one sample in a study of T-cell reconstitution after alpha-beta-depleted transplantation in children. As it was prepared, the TCRbeta library received unique molecular identifiers. Using its own MiXCR run on the PCR reads, TCRdb lists one record per CDR3 protein. The data show a few hundred thousand distinct CDR3 sequences, roughly 6.6% seen once. The material was PBMCs, obtained before TCRalphabeta/CD19-depleted stem cell transplant. The receptors come from a boy aged 2 to 9 with acute lymphoblastic leukemia, due to receive a stem cell transplant.

There are many counts of this clonotype. The junction shows a germline mismatch at one end, possibly a read error. V gene TRBV28 combines with J gene TRBJ1-2; no clear D. CDR3 length: 11 residues. Germline V CDR1 and CDR2: MDHEN, SYDVKM. The CDR3 coding sequence is TGTGCCAGCAGTTTAGAGGGCGAAGGAGGCTTC. This translates into CASSLEGEGGF.

This clonotype has only a few counts. This chain uses TRBV5-1 with TRBJ2-3; the D call may be TRBD1 or TRBD2 (6 bases each). CDR3 size: 16 residues. V was clipped by 0 bases and J by 3 bases, with 14 bases between them. Germline assignment: CDR1 SGHRS and CDR2 YFSETQ. This CDR3 reads CASSLAVGGLTDTQYF. The CDR3 bases are TGCGCCAGCAGCTTGGCCGTAGGGGGGCTGACAGATACGCAGTATTTT.

This clonotype was detected many times. This chain joins TRBV24-1 and TRBJ2-3, with D unresolved. V gave up 4 bases and J gave up 0 bases, with 7 bases separating them. The CDR3 spans 14 residues. The germline V gene encodes CDR1 KGHDR and CDR2 SFDVKD. This CDR3 reads CATSEARSTDTQYF. The CDR3 DNA follows: TGTGCCACCAGTGAGGCCAGGAGCACAGATACGCAGTATTTT.

The table lists this clonotype with a few counts. The genes are TRBV11-2 and TRBJ1-1; TRBD1 is a possible D gene (5 bases). The V end lost 3 bases, the J end lost 7 bases, and 15 bases lay between the germline ends. CDR3 size: 14 residues. Germline CDR1 reads SGHAT; CDR2 reads FQNNGV. The CDR3 nucleotides are TGTGCCAGCAGCTTTAGTCCGACAGCCTTTGAAGCTTTCTTT. Encoded protein: CASSFSPTAFEAFF.

This clonotype was seen at least ten times. The rearrangement links TRBV7-9 to TRBJ2-7; 10 bases match TRBD1. V dropped 4 bases and J dropped 5; count of bases not matched to a gene: 2. The CDR3 length is 13 residues. CDR1 and CDR2 from the germline V gene are SEHNR and FQNEAQ (reference sequence). The chain's CDR3 is CASSSGTGDEQYF. CDR3 in DNA: TGTGCCAGCAGCTCAGGGACAGGGGACGAGCAGTACTTC.

This clonotype turned up a few times. The chain is built from TRBV7-2 and TRBJ1-1; tentatively, D is TRBD1 (6 bases). This CDR3 region has 16 residues. CDR1 and CDR2 from the germline V gene are SGHTA and FQGNSA. Deletions cut 8 bases from V and 2 bases from J, with 21 bases between. CDR3 nucleotide sequence: TGTGCCAGCGGGGCCTTTATAGACAGGACTAACACTGAAGCTTTCTTT. This encodes CASGAFIDRTNTEAFF.

The sample holds a few counts of this clonotype. This sequence joins TRBV28 and TRBJ2-5, with a weak D call TRBD2 (6 bases). The CDR3 is 16 residues long. The V and J ends lost 3 bases and 5 bases respectively, with 19 bases between them. The germline CDR1 and CDR2 sequences are MDHEN and SYDVKM. Here the CDR3 DNA reads TGTGCCAGCAGTTTTCCTCGGGGCCGGAGGGAGGAGACCCAGTACTTC. Translated, it gives CASSFPRGRREETQYF.

The chain couples TRBV2 to TRBJ1-1; maybe TRBD1 (6 bases). V was pared by 2 bases and J by 11 bases, with 21 bases between. The CDR3 has 15 residues. In germline, CDR1 is SNHLY, CDR2 FYNNEI. CDR3 amino acids: CASSEKGGPASRAFF. DNA of the CDR3: TGTGCCAGCAGTGAAAAGGGGGGGCCAGCCTCAAGGGCTTTCTTT.

This clonotype was counted many times. This chain connects TRBV28 to TRBJ2-3; 9 bases are shared with TRBD2. The CDR3 sequence is 16 residues long. Germline V gene sequence: CDR1 MDHEN, CDR2 SYDVKM. V dropped 2 bases and J dropped 1; count of bases not matched to a gene: 4. The CDR3 DNA reads as TGTGCCAGCAGTTTAGGGCGGGGGGGAGGCACAGATACGCAGTATTTT. Translating gives CASSLGRGGGTDTQYF. Based on the CDR3 plus reference TRBV28 and TRBJ2-3, the full variable domain is DVKVTQSSRYLVKRTGEKVFLECVQDMDHENMFWYRQDPGLGLRLIYFSYDVKMKEKGDIPEGYSVSREKKERFSLILESASTNQTSMYLCASSLGRGGGTDTQYFGPGTRLTVL.

The chain uses TRBV29-1 and TRBJ2-5; 8 nucleotides agree with TRBD1. V was clipped by 6 bases and J by 6 bases; unmatched bases: 6. The CDR3 has 12 residues. Per germline, CDR1 SQVTM and CDR2 ANQGSEA. CDR3 loop: CSVPDRGQTQYF. As DNA, the CDR3 is TGCAGCGTCCCAGACAGGGGCCAGACCCAGTACTTC. The entire variable domain, with the rest obtained from reference TRBV29-1 and TRBJ2-5, is as follows: SAVISQKPSRDICQRGTSLTIQCQVDSQVTMMFWYRQQPGQSLTLIATANQGSEATYESGFVIDKFPISRPNLTFSTLTVSNMSPEDSSIYLCSVPDRGQTQYFGPGTRLLVL.

This clonotype was detected only a few times. The rearrangement links TRBV5-1 to TRBJ1-5; a possible D gene is TRBD1 (6 bases). Trimming took off 4 bases at V and 3 bases at J, with 14 bases between the two ends. CDR1 is SGHRS and CDR2 is YFSETQ in the germline V gene. There are 15 residues in the CDR3. The CDR3 sequence: CASSADGGNNQPQHF. The CDR3 coding sequence is TGCGCCAGCAGCGCCGATGGGGGCAACAATCAGCCCCAGCATTTT.

This chain joins TRBV6-1 and TRBJ1-6, with D hard to call. The V end was cut by 5 bases, the J end by 2 bases, with 10 bases between. The CDR3 has 15 amino acids. Germline V gives CDR1 MNHNS, CDR2 SASEGT. The CDR3 spells CASSPRKTYNSPLHF. The CDR3 bases are TGTGCCAGCAGTCCCCGCAAAACCTATAATTCACCCCTCCACTTT.

This clonotype was detected ten times or more. The V gene is TRBV12-3 or TRBV12-4, the J gene TRBJ2-7; weak D call: TRBD1 (5 bases). V dropped 8 bases and J dropped 0 bases, with 14 bases sitting between them. The CDR3 is 14 residues long. The DNA of the CDR3 is TGTGCCAGCGCCTCAGGGTTTTCCTCCTACGAGCAGTACTTC. Translating it yields CASASGFSSYEQYF.

The chain recombines TRBV21-1 with TRBJ1-2; the D call in the table, TRBD1, was not verified against the DNA. TRBV21-1 is a pseudogene segment. The length of the CDR3 is 13 residues. The CDR3 here is CASTIDRAYGYTF. CDR3 DNA sequence: TGTGCCAGCACCATAGACAGGGCTTATGGCTACACCTTC.

This clonotype was detected many times. The V and J genes are TRBV27 and TRBJ2-3; D is undetermined. The CDR3 is 13 amino acids. The V and J ends lost 8 bases and 3 bases respectively, with 12 bases between them. CDR1 is MNHEY and CDR2 is SMNVEV in the germline V gene (reference sequence). CDR3 region: CASARGVTDTQYF. Written as DNA, the CDR3 is TGTGCCAGCGCGCGAGGAGTTACAGATACGCAGTATTTT.

Regarding this clonotype: A much larger clone sits a single nucleotide away, making a read error possible. The chain uses TRBV5-1 and TRBJ1-5; D is undetermined. The length of the CDR3 is 15 residues. V lost 0 bases to trimming and J lost 3 bases, with 10 bases between them. CDR1 and CDR2 from the germline V gene are SGHRS and YFSETQ. CDR3 sequence (DNA): TGCGCCAGCAGCTTGGGGGCAGCCACCAATCAGCCCCAGCATTTT. It specifies CASSLGAATNQPQHF.

This clonotype has ten or more counts. V and J are TRBV29-1 and TRBJ2-1; D is tentatively TRBD1 or TRBD2 (5 bases each). The CDR3 extends over 16 amino acids. Germline CDR1 SQVTM, CDR2 ANQGSEA. V dropped 3 bases and J dropped 4 bases, with 19 bases sitting between them. CDR3 bases: TGCAGCGTTGATCTCGAGGGGCAGAGCGGATACAATGAGCAGTTCTTC. This gives the protein CSVDLEGQSGYNEQFF.

The rearrangement links TRBV5-1 to TRBJ1-1; 7 bases are a match to TRBD1. The V gene end was trimmed by 4 bases and the J gene end by 1 base; junction bases not matched to a gene: 10. The germline V gene has CDR1 SGHRS and CDR2 YFSETQ. The CDR3 consists of 16 residues. This CDR3 reads CASSPLRGFGNTEAFF. CDR3 nucleotides: TGCGCCAGCAGCCCACTCAGGGGGTTTGGGAACACTGAAGCTTTCTTT.

This clonotype appeared a few times. This chain connects TRBV14 to TRBJ2-1, with D possibly TRBD2 on 6 matching bases. Germline-derived CDR1 and CDR2 are SGHDN and FVKESK. This CDR3 has 15 residues. V gave up 7 bases and J gave up 7 bases, with 20 bases separating them. This chain's CDR3 is CASTMGGLPRNEQFF. The CDR3 DNA follows: TGTGCCAGCACCATGGGCGGACTACCGCGAAATGAGCAGTTCTTC.

V is TRBV29-1 and J is TRBJ2-7, with 7 bases lining up with TRBD2. Per the germline V gene, CDR1 is SQVTM and CDR2 is ANQGSEA. Trimming cost V 5 bases and J 7 bases; bases outside gene matches: 14. The CDR3 is 14 amino acids. The DNA for the CDR3 is TGCAGCGTTCAAAAGGGCGGGAGTGGAGGGGAGCAGTACTTC. Translation gives CSVQKGGSGGEQYF.

The CDR3 DNA reads TGCGCCAGCAGCTGGGGAAACCCCTACGAGCAGTACTTC. It translates to CASSWGNPYEQYF. The V gene is TRBV5-1, the J gene TRBJ2-7; D remains ambiguous. The CDR3 has 13 amino acids. CDR1 is SGHRS, CDR2 YFSETQ, per germline. V was cut by 3 bases and J by 2 bases, with 9 bases left in between.

In its sample, this clonotype was seen many times. The V and J genes are TRBV7-2 and TRBJ2-7; D is possibly TRBD1 (6 bases). The CDR3 covers 15 residues. Germline V CDR1 and CDR2: SGHTA, FQGNSA. Trimming took 5 bases from V and 3 from J, leaving 17 bases between them. The CDR3 sequence: CASSIMGTNYYEQYF. CDR3 coding DNA: TGTGCCAGCAGCATTATGGGGACAAATTACTACGAGCAGTACTTC. The full variable domain, its missing parts supplied by reference TRBV7-2 and TRBJ2-7, is GAGVSQSPSNKVTEKGKDVELRCDPISGHTALYWYRQSLGQGLEFLIYFQGNSAPDKSGLPSDRFSAERTGGSVSTLTIQRTQQEDSAVYLCASSIMGTNYYEQYFGPGTRLTVT.

The chain employs TRBV6-1 and TRBJ2-3, with 7 positions matching TRBD2. V shed 6 bases, J shed 0 bases, and the junction held 6 bases outside the gene matches. This CDR3 has 15 amino acids. Looked up from germline, CDR1 is MNHNS and CDR2 is SASEGT. For the CDR3, the DNA is TGTGCCAGCAGCTCACTAGCGAGGAGCACAGATACGCAGTATTTT. Protein product: CASSSLARSTDTQYF.

This clonotype was found many times. This chain uses TRBV4-3 with TRBJ1-1; D remains unclear. There are 13 residues in the CDR3. Germline V gene data show CDR1 as LGHNA and CDR2 as YSLEER. V was trimmed by 0 bases and J by 3 bases, leaving 5 bases between them. The CDR3 loop is CASSQEIDTEAFF. As DNA, the CDR3 is TGCGCCAGCAGCCAAGAGATTGACACTGAAGCTTTCTTT.

This chain links TRBV10-2 with TRBJ1-5, with TRBD1 identical over 8 bases. The CDR3 spans 15 residues. Per the germline V gene, CDR1 is WSHSY and CDR2 is SAAADI. V lost 2 bases to trimming and J lost 2 bases; unmatched junction nucleotides: 2. CDR3 in DNA: TGCGCCAGCAGTGAGCCGGGACAGGGCAATCAGCCCCAGCATTTT. Protein product: CASSEPGQGNQPQHF.

The gene calls are TRBV6-1 and TRBJ1-4; D remains ambiguous. Looked up from germline, CDR1 is MNHNS and CDR2 is SASEGT. Trimming cost V 8 bases and J 8 bases, with 15 bases left between them. The CDR3 contains 13 residues. The CDR3 nucleotides are TGTGCCAGCGAGAGGGTCCCTATGGAAAAACTGTTTTTT. This encodes CASERVPMEKLFF.

This clonotype has a count of ten or more. The chain couples TRBV20-1 to TRBJ2-3; D ambiguous. This CDR3 spans 11 amino acids. The germline V gene has CDR1 DFQATT and CDR2 SNEGSKA (reference sequence). Trimming cost V 5 bases and J 8 bases, with 11 bases left between them. CDR3 nucleotide sequence: TGCAGTGCTGTTCTTGCAACTACGCAGTATTTT. Translated: CSAVLATTQYF.